This T cell receptor (beta chain) was identified in a study of blood T cell repertoires in COVID-19. In the authors' methods: Using reference gene primer amplification, nucleated cell counts were estimated. TCRdb's table, derived via immunoSEQ multiplex PCR, lists solely in-frame clones and lacks some. The V and J calls and clone size come from that table; D and trimming were worked out from the DNA. The repertoire holds approximately 240,000 clones, with roughly 87% as singletons. Recruitment covered under 25 US areas and drew participants whose ages spanned about 18 to 100 years. Which cohort a participant joined came from the clinical history participants gave. The TCR sequence derives from a woman aged 25 to 39 with acute COVID-19. The source material was PBMCs or T cells enriched from blood (not recorded which).

CDR3 sequence reads: CASSSYANSRFAEAFF. CDR3 nucleotides: TGTGCCAGCAGCTCCTACGCCAATTCCAGGTTCGCTGAAGCTTTCTTT. The chain carries TRBV7-2 and TRBJ1-1, with D unclear. Per the germline V gene, CDR1 is SGHTA and CDR2 is FQGNSA. CDR3 length: 16 amino acids. V was pared by 4 bases and J by 6 bases, with 21 bases between.